Below are 24 T cell receptor beta chains sequenced from a single sample in a study of technical replicates of blood from a few donors. Sequencing was performed with immunoSEQ multiplex PCR; in TCRdb, only in-frame clones are kept and a portion is missing. The sample shows about 94,000 clones, roughly 95% of them seen only once. Sequenced sample: T cells isolated from PBMCs. These receptors all stem from a human donor in good health.

The rearrangement uses TRBV6-4 and TRBJ2-2, with TRBD2 matching 15 bases. The germline V gene encodes CDR1 MRHNA and CDR2 SNTAGT. The CDR3 covers 18 residues. The junction had 6 bases not matched to a gene; V was cut back by 5 bases and J by 2 bases. DNA of the CDR3: TGTGCCAGCAGTCGCGGGACTAGCGGGAGGTTCAACACCGGGGAGCTGTTTTTT. Translation gives CASSRGTSGRFNTGELFF.

The chain carries TRBV18 and TRBJ2-7, with unresolved D. Trimming pared 2 bases from V and 5 bases from J, leaving 10 bases between. The V gene's germline CDR1 is KGHSH and CDR2 LQKENI. This CDR3 has 13 amino acids. The CDR3 DNA reads as TGTGCCAGCTCACCAGGGCCATCGGACGAGCAGTACTTC. It encodes CASSPGPSDEQYF.

The chain uses TRBV5-1 and TRBJ2-1, with 11 bases aligning to TRBD2. The junction had 22 bases not matched to a gene; V was cut back by 0 bases and J by 8 bases. CDR1 and CDR2 from the germline V gene are SGHRS and YFSETQ. The CDR3 covers 21 residues. CDR3 bases: TGCGCCAGCAGCTTGGTTGGAGAGAAAACTAGCGGGAGTCGGTATAGCGATGAGCAGTTCTTC. Its protein is CASSLVGEKTSGSRYSDEQFF.

Notes on this clone: One end of the junction varies from germline; a read error may be responsible. The chain uses TRBV7-3 and TRBJ2-5, with 7 positions matching TRBD1. Looked up from germline, CDR1 is SGHTA and CDR2 is FQGTGA. The CDR3 runs 14 residues. This CDR3 reads CASSLKGGLETQYF. The CDR3 coding sequence is TGTGCCAGCAGTTTAAAAGGGGGCTTGGAGACCCAGTACTTC. The complete variable domain, with remaining parts taken from reference TRBV7-3 and TRBJ2-5, reads GAGVSQTPSNKVTEKGKYVELRCDPISGHTALYWYRQSLGQGPEFLIYFQGTGAADDSGLPNDRFFAVRPEGSVSTLKIQRTERGDSAVYLCASSLKGGLETQYFGPGTRLLVL.

This rearrangement joins TRBV19 to TRBJ2-1; the D gene is possibly TRBD2 (5 bases). Looked up from germline, CDR1 is LNHDA and CDR2 is SQIVND (reference sequence). The V gene lost 9 bases and the J gene lost 1 base, with 13 bases spanning the gap. CDR3 size: 14 residues. The DNA of the CDR3 is TGTGCCAGCTCGCTAGCTGTGTCCTACAATGAGCAGTTCTTC. Protein: CASSLAVSYNEQFF.

The chain carries TRBV5-1 and TRBJ2-3; D unclear. Germline values: CDR1 SGHRS, CDR2 YFSETQ. The V gene lost 2 bases and the J gene lost 0 bases, with 7 bases spanning the gap. This CDR3 region has 14 residues. For the CDR3, the DNA is TGCGCCAGCAGCTTTAATCCCAGCACAGATACGCAGTATTTT. It specifies CASSFNPSTDTQYF.

The chain recombines TRBV19 with TRBJ1-5; 9 positions agree with TRBD1. Germline V gene data show CDR1 as LNHDA and CDR2 as SQIVND (reference sequence). The CDR3 covers 15 residues. The junction had 5 bases not matched to a gene; V was cut back by 3 bases and J by 5 bases. The CDR3: CASSITGQGDQPQHF. Written as DNA, the CDR3 is TGTGCCAGTAGTATTACGGGACAGGGCGATCAGCCCCAGCATTTT.

CDR3 sequence (DNA): TGCGCCAGCAGTGACCTACTCGGGACTAGCGGTGGAACTAGCACAGATACGCAGTATTTT. It specifies CASSDLLGTSGGTSTDTQYF. J is TRBJ2-3 and V is TRBV10-1, with 11 positions matching TRBD2. The germline gives CDR1 WNHNN, CDR2 SYGVQD (reference sequence). The V gene end was trimmed by 3 bases and the J gene end by 0 bases; junction bases not matched to a gene: 14. This CDR3 is built from 20 residues.

The chain has TRBV7-9 and TRBJ2-5; D call uncertain. Germline V gene sequence: CDR1 SEHNR, CDR2 FQNEAQ (reference sequence). The CDR3 runs 14 residues. V dropped 1 base and J dropped 4 bases, with 10 bases sitting between them. The CDR3 sequence: CASSLVASRETQYF. CDR3 in DNA: TGTGCCAGCAGCTTAGTGGCATCACGAGAGACCCAGTACTTC.

The rearrangement joins TRBV5-1 to TRBJ2-7, with D maybe TRBD1 (6 bases). Germline lookup yields CDR1 SGHRS and CDR2 YFSETQ. The CDR3 runs 15 residues. Trimming took 6 bases from V and 2 from J, leaving 18 bases between them. The CDR3 DNA sequence: TGCGCCAGCACTATCCTCCAGGGGTCGGCCTACGAGCAGTACTTC. Translated, it gives CASTILQGSAYEQYF.

The V gene is TRBV7-2, the J gene TRBJ2-1, with D perhaps TRBD2 (6 bases). The CDR3 loop spans 15 amino acids. V lost 5 bases and J 5 bases, leaving 16 bases between the germline ends. Germline loops: CDR1 SGHTA, CDR2 FQGNSA. CDR3 bases: TGTGCCAGCAGCCGAGGGGCTAGCGCTCACAATGAGCAGTTCTTC. It translates to CASSRGASAHNEQFF.

This clone was counted a single time. The V call is TRBV9, the J call TRBJ1-1, with unresolved D. The germline gives CDR1 SGDLS, CDR2 YYNGEE. Trimming pared 3 bases from V and 7 bases from J, leaving 13 bases between. This CDR3 has 13 amino acids. The CDR3 DNA reads TGTGCCAGCAGCGCAAGGCGGTCGGGTGAAGCTTTCTTT. Translating gives CASSARRSGEAFF.

V gene TRBV29-1 combines with J gene TRBJ2-3; 8 bases align to TRBD2. The CDR3 has 18 amino acids. J gave up 1 base and V 5 bases, and 17 bases lay outside the gene matches. Germline V gives CDR1 SQVTM, CDR2 ANQGSEA. The CDR3 sequence: CSVQGGQGTTSGTDTQYF. CDR3 nucleotides: TGCAGCGTTCAAGGGGGGCAGGGTACGACTAGCGGCACAGATACGCAGTATTTT.

V is TRBV5-4 and J is TRBJ2-1; 11 bases are shared with TRBD2. Unmatched junction bases numbered 6, after V lost 2 bases and J lost 2 bases. Germline V lookup: CDR1 SGHNT, CDR2 YYREEE (reference sequence). CDR3 length: 17 residues. In DNA form, the CDR3 reads TGTGCCAGCAGCTTCGCTAGCGGGAGGACCACCTACAATGAGCAGTTCTTC. Amino acid sequence: CASSFASGRTTYNEQFF.

The chain couples TRBV28 to TRBJ1-1, with TRBD1 as a possible D gene (5 bases). Germline lookup yields CDR1 MDHEN and CDR2 SYDVKM. The CDR3 has 17 residues. The V and J ends lost 2 bases and 1 base respectively, with 17 bases between them. DNA of the CDR3: TGTGCCAGCAGTTTAGTGGGACGGGGGAAGGGGAACACTGAAGCTTTCTTT. This translates into CASSLVGRGKGNTEAFF.

The chain links TRBV15 to TRBJ2-7; D may be TRBD2 (6 bases). Germline CDR1 is LNHNV and CDR2 is YYDKDF (reference sequence). V was shortened by 10 bases and J by 2 bases, with 21 bases between the two germline ends. CDR3 length equals 15 residues. The CDR3 DNA sequence: TGTGCCATCCGGAAACACGGGAGCCACCCCTACGAGCAGTACTTC. Residues: CAIRKHGSHPYEQYF. The entire variable domain, with the rest obtained from reference TRBV15 and TRBJ2-7, is as follows: DAMVIQNPRYQVTQFGKPVTLSCSQTLNHNVMYWYQQKSSQAPKLLFHYYDKDFNNEADTPDNFQSRRPNTSFCFLDIRSPGLGDTAMYLCAIRKHGSHPYEQYFGPGTRLTVT.

The chain links TRBV4-1 to TRBJ2-7; 8 bases match TRBD2. Germline CDR1 MGHRA, CDR2 YSYEKL. This CDR3 comprises 18 residues. J lost 3 bases, V lost 3 bases, and 16 bases had no gene match. The CDR3 DNA reads TGCGCCAGCAGCCACCCCCGGGGGGGGGACTTCCCCATCTACGAGCAGTACTTC. This encodes CASSHPRGGDFPIYEQYF.

The rearrangement joins TRBV4-2 to TRBJ2-2; TRBD1 agrees at 7 bases. Trimming took 6 bases from V and 0 from J; bases not matched to a gene: 16. The germline V gene encodes CDR1 LGHNA and CDR2 YNFKEQ. The CDR3 is 19 amino acids. The CDR3 here is CASRSPPFAQGTNTGELFF. In DNA, the CDR3 is TGTGCCAGCAGGTCCCCTCCCTTCGCACAGGGGACGAACACCGGGGAGCTGTTTTTT.

The rearrangement joins TRBV2 to TRBJ2-3; maybe TRBD2 (6 bases). Germline V lookup: CDR1 SNHLY, CDR2 FYNNEI. CDR3 length: 15 amino acids. Between the trimmed V and J ends, which lost 7 bases and 1 base, there was a span of 15 bases. The chain's CDR3 is CASTGWRGRTDTQYF. The CDR3 DNA is TGTGCCAGCACCGGGTGGCGGGGACGCACAGATACGCAGTATTTT.

The chain links TRBV6-5 to TRBJ1-3; no firm D call. The CDR3 covers 16 residues. Germline V lookup: CDR1 MNHEY, CDR2 SVGAGI. V was cut by 0 bases and J by 0 bases, with 9 bases left in between. The DNA of the CDR3 is TGTGCCAGCAGTTACTCCGGGTTACACTCTGGAAACACCATATATTTT. It encodes CASSYSGLHSGNTIYF.

The chain carries TRBV15 and TRBJ1-2; D is unresolved. V was shortened by 1 base and J by 5 bases, with 8 bases between the two germline ends. This CDR3 is 13 amino acids long. Germline V gene sequence: CDR1 LNHNV, CDR2 YYDKDF (reference sequence). The CDR3 spells CATSRGGAYGYTF. The DNA for the CDR3 is TGTGCCACCAGCAGAGGGGGAGCTTATGGCTACACCTTC.

This clone was seen only once. The chain employs TRBV5-6 and TRBJ2-1, with D possibly matching TRBD2 (6 bases). V lost 2 bases and J 13 bases, leaving 13 bases between the germline ends. Germline CDR1 is SGHDT and CDR2 is YYEEEE. The length of the CDR3 is 12 residues. The CDR3 sequence: CASSFGSEGQFF. The DNA for the CDR3 is TGTGCCAGCAGCTTCGGTTCGGAGGGCCAGTTCTTC.

This chain links TRBV28 with TRBJ2-5; TRBD1 is a possible D gene (5 bases). This CDR3 spans 13 amino acids. The germline CDR1 and CDR2 sequences are MDHEN and SYDVKM. Trimming stripped 8 bases from V and 5 bases from J, with 15 bases between. This CDR3 reads CASHHFRVETQYF. For the CDR3, the DNA is TGTGCCAGCCATCACTTCAGGGTGGAGACCCAGTACTTC.

The V gene is TRBV2, the J gene TRBJ2-2, with TRBD2 matching 8 bases. CDR3 length: 15 residues. In germline, CDR1 is SNHLY, CDR2 FYNNEI. The V segment lost 8 bases and the J segment 0 bases; nucleotides outside the gene matches: 5. CDR3 residues: CASLDSGTNTGELFF. The CDR3 DNA is TGTGCCAGCTTAGATAGCGGGACGAACACCGGGGAGCTGTTTTTT.